Listed below are T cell receptor beta chains from one sample, sequenced in a study of PD-1 blockade in mismatch repair-deficient tumors. The repertoire was sequenced with immunoSEQ multiplex PCR; TCRdb's copy has only in-frame clones and lacks some. The table includes 80,000 to 130,000 clones, about 79% detected once. Sequenced material: peripheral blood, taken approximately 36 weeks after starting pembrolizumab. The source is an adult with mismatch repair-deficient cancer. The CDR3 runs from the conserved cysteine through the conserved F or W. D genes are given only for firm matches. A row's size may be missing; if present it is once, few, many or a size class.

V	J	size	D	CDR3	DNA
TRBV7-9	TRBJ2-1	.	.	CASSQDIRRERSNEQFF	TGCGCCAGCAGCCAAGATATACGAAGAGAGCGTTCTAATGAGCAGTTCTTC
TRBV11-3	TRBJ2-1	.	TRBD2	CASSPRGRDLYNEQFF	TGTGCCAGCAGCCCCCGTGGGAGGGACTTATACAATGAGCAGTTCTTC
TRBV2	TRBJ1-5	once	.	CASSEAGIDQPQHF	TGTGCCAGCAGTGAAGCCGGGATTGATCAGCCCCAGCATTTT
TRBV11-3	TRBJ1-3	.	TRBD1	CASSARGQGSGNTIYF	TGTGCCAGCAGCGCCCGCGGACAGGGGAGTGGAAACACCATATATTTT
TRBV19	TRBJ2-5	.	.	CASSITGRETQYF	TGTGCCAGTAGTATAACGGGTAGGGAGACCCAGTACTTC
TRBV7-6	TRBJ2-7	once	TRBD2	CASSLAASGRYEQYF	TGTGCCAGCAGCTTAGCGGCTAGCGGGCGGTACGAGCAGTACTTC
TRBV10-2	TRBJ1-5	.	.	CASSEQFSNQPQHF	TGCGCCAGCAGTGAACAGTTTAGCAATCAGCCCCAGCATTTT
TRBV6-6	TRBJ1-2	.	.	CASSSTSFYGYTF	TGTGCCAGCAGTTCTACGAGTTTCTATGGCTACACCTTC
TRBV5-6	TRBJ2-7	.	.	CASSLGAGPYEQYF	TGTGCCAGCAGCTTGGGAGCAGGACCCTACGAGCAGTACTTC
TRBV5-4	TRBJ2-1	.	TRBD2	CASSAPGLAGPGEQFF	TGTGCCAGCAGCGCGCCGGGACTAGCGGGGCCCGGGGAGCAGTTCTTC
TRBV25-1	TRBJ2-3	once	TRBD1	CASSDSGTGRRDTQYF	TGTGCCAGCAGTGACAGCGGGACAGGGAGGAGGGATACGCAGTATTTT
TRBV30	TRBJ2-2	few	.	CAWKYGRNTGELFF	TGTGCCTGGAAATATGGGCGGAACACCGGGGAGCTGTTTTTT
TRBV4-1	TRBJ1-5	few	.	CASSLTGTGNQPQHF	TGCGCCAGCAGCCTAACCGGGACTGGCAATCAGCCCCAGCATTTT
TRBV27	TRBJ1-3	.	.	CASRAFSGNTIYF	TGTGCCAGCCGGGCTTTCTCTGGAAACACCATATATTTT
TRBV10-3	TRBJ2-5	.	TRBD2	CAIRGTSGKETQYF	TGTGCCATCAGAGGGACTAGCGGGAAAGAGACCCAGTACTTC
TRBV6-5	TRBJ1-2	.	.	CASRIGGIYGYTF	TGTGCCAGCAGGATAGGGGGTATCTATGGCTACACCTTC
TRBV4-3	TRBJ2-1	.	.	CASSQGTTAHEQFF	TGCGCCAGCAGCCAAGGGACTACGGCCCATGAGCAGTTCTTC
TRBV1	TRBJ2-1	.	.	CTSSQEGGFNNEQFF	TGCACCAGCAGCCAAGAGGGGGGGTTTAACAATGAGCAGTTCTTC
TRBV6-6	TRBJ2-1	.	.	CASSTPDSPSEQFF	TGTGCCAGCAGTACGCCGGACTCACCGTCTGAGCAGTTCTTC
TRBV6-4	TRBJ2-3	.	TRBD2	CASSQSLAGETDTQYF	TGTGCCAGCAGTCAATCACTAGCGGGAGAGACAGATACGCAGTATTTT
TRBV19	TRBJ1-5	once	.	CASSIQRSNNQPQHF	TGTGCCAGTAGTATCCAACGAAGTAACAATCAGCCCCAGCATTTT
TRBV4-3	TRBJ2-6	.	.	CASSQEGSGANVLTF	TGCGCCAGCAGCCAAGAAGGCTCTGGGGCCAACGTCCTGACTTTC
TRBV5-6	TRBJ2-7	few	TRBD1	CASSLLTGTGRDEQYF	TGTGCCAGCAGCCTTCTTACCGGGACAGGGAGGGACGAGCAGTACTTC
TRBV4-3	TRBJ2-1	.	.	CASSQGLGDNEQFF	TGCGCCAGCAGCCAAGGCCTAGGGGACAATGAGCAGTTCTTC
TRBV29-1	TRBJ1-1	.	TRBD1	CSAGTGGTEAFF	TGCAGCGCCGGGACAGGGGGCACTGAAGCTTTCTTT
TRBV5-1	TRBJ1-1	few	TRBD1	CASSPGQQNTEAFF	TGCGCCAGCAGCCCGGGACAGCAGAACACTGAAGCTTTCTTT
TRBV27	TRBJ1-4	.	.	CASSWGEKLFF	TGTGCCAGCAGCTGGGGGGAAAAACTGTTTTTT
TRBV20-1	TRBJ1-2	.	.	CSASWGIGYTF	TGCAGTGCTAGTTGGGGAATTGGCTACACCTTC
TRBV5-4	TRBJ2-1	.	.	CASSLGATRAYNEQFF	TGTGCCAGCAGCTTGGGGGCTACTCGGGCCTACAATGAGCAGTTCTTC
TRBV11-2	TRBJ1-1	.	.	CASSPAGGLGAFF	TGTGCCAGCAGCCCGGCGGGGGGGCTGGGGGCTTTCTTT
TRBV9	TRBJ2-7	.	.	CASSVAYGSYEQYF	TGTGCCAGCAGCGTAGCTTACGGTTCCTACGAGCAGTACTTC
TRBV15	TRBJ1-5	.	.	CATSRGGEDYNQPQHF	TGTGCCACCAGCAGGGGGGGGGAGGACTACAATCAGCCCCAGCATTTT
TRBV5-5	TRBJ2-4	.	.	CASSLGSGSAVNIQYF	TGTGCCAGCAGCTTGGGGAGCGGGTCCGCCGTAAACATTCAGTACTTC
TRBV9	TRBJ2-1	.	.	CASSVSSASYNEQFF	TGTGCCAGCAGCGTATCCTCCGCGTCCTACAATGAGCAGTTCTTC
TRBV18	TRBJ2-5	.	TRBD1	CASSPEERDRGRRETQYF	TGTGCCAGCTCACCCGAGGAGAGGGACAGGGGGCGCAGGGAGACCCAGTACTTC
TRBV18	TRBJ2-4	once	.	CASSPLAGASAKNIQYF	TGTGCCAGCTCACCATTGGCAGGGGCTTCAGCCAAAAACATTCAGTACTTC
TRBV5-4	TRBJ2-7	.	.	CASSQGAAYEQYF	TGTGCCAGTTCCCAGGGAGCGGCCTACGAGCAGTACTTC
TRBV29-1	TRBJ1-1	.	.	CSVVEGLNTEAFF	TGCAGCGTTGTAGAAGGACTTAACACTGAAGCTTTCTTT
TRBV28	TRBJ1-5	.	.	CASSLGIQPQHF	TGTGCCAGCAGTTTAGGGATACAGCCCCAGCATTTT
TRBV7-3	TRBJ2-1	.	.	CASSPRDGHEQFF	TGTGCCAGCAGCCCCCGGGACGGCCATGAGCAGTTCTTC
TRBV30	TRBJ2-1	.	.	CAWRPMGVEQFF	TGTGCCTGGAGGCCCATGGGGGTGGAGCAGTTCTTC
TRBV4-3	TRBJ2-7	.	.	CASSQELRYEQYF	TGCGCCAGCAGCCAAGAACTACGCTACGAGCAGTACTTC
TRBV11-2	TRBJ2-7	.	.	CASKHEGVKPYEQYF	TGTGCCAGCAAACACGAGGGCGTTAAACCCTACGAGCAGTACTTC
TRBV7-2	TRBJ2-2	.	TRBD2	CASSLGLAGNTGELFF	TGTGCCAGCAGCTTGGGACTAGCGGGGAACACCGGGGAGCTGTTTTTT
TRBV6-6	TRBJ2-1	.	TRBD2	CASSSASGSVNEQFF	TGTGCCAGCAGTTCGGCTAGCGGGAGTGTTAATGAGCAGTTCTTC
TRBV19	TRBJ2-1	.	TRBD2	CASSMVLAGTNEQFF	TGTGCCAGTAGTATGGTACTAGCGGGTACCAATGAGCAGTTCTTC
TRBV2	TRBJ2-2	.	.	CASSKGTGELFF	TGTGCCAGCAGCAAGGGTACCGGGGAGCTGTTTTTT